Reported below is one T cell receptor beta chain. The antigen remains undetermined. A much larger clone sits a single nucleotide away, making a read error possible. This sample stems from a study of breast tumors, draining lymph nodes, adjacent tissues. Broader study findings: Tumor T cell lymph node origin was a supported hypothesis, not proven. Findings are consistent with lymph node origin and intratumoral expansion of most tumor T cells. Tumors had less TCR diversity than lymph nodes, more than nontumor tissue. Tumor and nontumor repertoires were significantly more similar in luminal-like than in basal-like breast cancer.

The lymph nodes were axillary draining lymph nodes from breast cancer patients. V gave up 6 bases and J gave up 4 bases; unmatched junction bases: 5. The CDR3 sequence is 12 residues long. Germline assignment: CDR1 DFQATT and CDR2 SNEGSKA (reference sequence). Using its own MiXCR run on the multiplex PCR reads, TCRdb lists one record per CDR3 protein. The repertoire includes about 180,000 distinct CDR3 sequences, around a third of them detected once, and 4.3% sits in the top ten. The source is a female donor with breast cancer. Some clones in this sample may be carry-over from other donors' samples. This rearrangement joins TRBV20-1 to TRBJ1-2; 7 bases are shared with TRBD1. Sequences were obtained from axillary lymph node tissue. Here the CDR3 DNA reads TGCAGTGCGAAGGCAGGGGGCTATGGCTACACCTTC. It encodes CSAKAGGYGYTF.